This T cell receptor (beta chain) was identified in a study of cytomegalovirus exposure and HLA in healthy donors. CDR3 size: 14 residues. Trimming cost V 4 bases and J 6 bases, with 13 bases left between them. Germline V gene sequence: CDR1 KGHSH, CDR2 LQKENI. The PCR used 60 Vbeta and 13 Jbeta primers. Profiled with immunoSEQ multiplex PCR; TCRdb holds only in-frame clones, not every one. The data hold over 150,000 clones, with roughly 80% observed a single time. The receptor's source is a man in his thirties or forties in good health and CMV-seronegative. The chain is built from TRBV18 and TRBJ1-5; possibly TRBD1 for D (6 bases). Sequenced input: PBMCs. CDR3 protein: CASSREQGSQPQHF. The CDR3 DNA reads as TGTGCCAGCTCACGAGAACAGGGAAGTCAGCCCCAGCATTTT.